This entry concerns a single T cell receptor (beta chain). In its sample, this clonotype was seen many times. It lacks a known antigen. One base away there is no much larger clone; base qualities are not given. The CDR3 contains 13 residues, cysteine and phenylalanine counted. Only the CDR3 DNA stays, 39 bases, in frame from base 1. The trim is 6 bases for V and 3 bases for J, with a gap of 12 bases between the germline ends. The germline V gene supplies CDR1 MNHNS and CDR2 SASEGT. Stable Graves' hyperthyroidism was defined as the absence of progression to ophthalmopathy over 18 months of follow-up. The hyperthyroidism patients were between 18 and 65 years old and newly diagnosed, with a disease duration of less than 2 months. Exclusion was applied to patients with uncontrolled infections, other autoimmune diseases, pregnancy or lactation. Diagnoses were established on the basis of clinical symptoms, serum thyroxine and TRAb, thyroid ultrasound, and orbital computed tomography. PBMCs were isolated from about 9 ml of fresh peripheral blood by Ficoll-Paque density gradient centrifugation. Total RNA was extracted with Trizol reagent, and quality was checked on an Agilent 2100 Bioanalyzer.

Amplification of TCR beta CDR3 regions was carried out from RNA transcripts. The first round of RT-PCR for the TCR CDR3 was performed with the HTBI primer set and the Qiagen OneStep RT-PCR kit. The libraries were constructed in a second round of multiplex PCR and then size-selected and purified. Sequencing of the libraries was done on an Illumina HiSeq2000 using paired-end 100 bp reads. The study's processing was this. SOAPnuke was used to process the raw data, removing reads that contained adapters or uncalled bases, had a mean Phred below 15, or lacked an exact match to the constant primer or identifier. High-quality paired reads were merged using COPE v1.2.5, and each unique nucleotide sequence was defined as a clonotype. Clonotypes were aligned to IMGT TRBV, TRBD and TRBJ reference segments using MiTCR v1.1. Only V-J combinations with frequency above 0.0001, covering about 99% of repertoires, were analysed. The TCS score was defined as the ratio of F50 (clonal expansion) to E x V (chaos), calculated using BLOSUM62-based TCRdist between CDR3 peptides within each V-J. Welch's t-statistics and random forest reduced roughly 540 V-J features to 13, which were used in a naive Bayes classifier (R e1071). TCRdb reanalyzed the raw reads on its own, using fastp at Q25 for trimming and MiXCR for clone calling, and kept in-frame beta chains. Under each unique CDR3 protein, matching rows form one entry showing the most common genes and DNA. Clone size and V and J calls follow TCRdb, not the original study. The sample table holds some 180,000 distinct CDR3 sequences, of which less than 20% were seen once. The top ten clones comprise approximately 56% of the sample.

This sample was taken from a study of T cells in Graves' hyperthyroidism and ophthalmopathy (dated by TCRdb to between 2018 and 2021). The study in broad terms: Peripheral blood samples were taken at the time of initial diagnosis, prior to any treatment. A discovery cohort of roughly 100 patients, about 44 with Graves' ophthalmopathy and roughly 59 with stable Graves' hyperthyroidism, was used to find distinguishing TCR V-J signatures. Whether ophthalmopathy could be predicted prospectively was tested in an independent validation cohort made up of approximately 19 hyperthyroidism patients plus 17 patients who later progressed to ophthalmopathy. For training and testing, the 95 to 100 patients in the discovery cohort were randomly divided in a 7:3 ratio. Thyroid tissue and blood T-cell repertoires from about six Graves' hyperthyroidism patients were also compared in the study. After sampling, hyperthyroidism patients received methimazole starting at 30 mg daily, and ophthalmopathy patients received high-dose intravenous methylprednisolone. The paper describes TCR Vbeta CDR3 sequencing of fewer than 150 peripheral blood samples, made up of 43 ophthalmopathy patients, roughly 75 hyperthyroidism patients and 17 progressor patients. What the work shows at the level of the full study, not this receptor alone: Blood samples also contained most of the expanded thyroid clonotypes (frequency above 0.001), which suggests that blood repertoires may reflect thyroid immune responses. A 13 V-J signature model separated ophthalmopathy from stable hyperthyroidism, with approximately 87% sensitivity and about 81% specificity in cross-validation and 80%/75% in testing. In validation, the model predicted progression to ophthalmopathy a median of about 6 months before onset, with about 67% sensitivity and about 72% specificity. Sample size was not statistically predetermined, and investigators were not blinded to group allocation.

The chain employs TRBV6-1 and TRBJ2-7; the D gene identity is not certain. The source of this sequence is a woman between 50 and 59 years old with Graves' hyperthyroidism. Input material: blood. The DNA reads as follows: TGTGCCAGCAGCAAGGCACGGAACTACGAGCAGTACTTC. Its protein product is CASSKARNYEQYF.